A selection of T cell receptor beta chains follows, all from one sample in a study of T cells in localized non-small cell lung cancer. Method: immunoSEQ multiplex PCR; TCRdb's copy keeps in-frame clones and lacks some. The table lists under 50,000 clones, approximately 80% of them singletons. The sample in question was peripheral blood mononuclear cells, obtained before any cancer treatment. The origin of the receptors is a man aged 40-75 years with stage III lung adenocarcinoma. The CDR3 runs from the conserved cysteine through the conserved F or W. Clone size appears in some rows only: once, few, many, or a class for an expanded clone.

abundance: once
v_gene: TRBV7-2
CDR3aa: CASSLAGDQETQYF

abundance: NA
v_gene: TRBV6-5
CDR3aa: CASSGGTSGTYEQYF

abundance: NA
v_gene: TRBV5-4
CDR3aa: CASSLAAGRQSYEQYF

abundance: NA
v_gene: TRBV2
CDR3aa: CASSPGLGDLGELFF

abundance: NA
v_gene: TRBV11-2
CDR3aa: CASSLVGQGAVNIQYF

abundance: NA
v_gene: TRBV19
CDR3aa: CASSMAGYTPYEQYF

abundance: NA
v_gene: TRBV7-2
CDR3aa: CASSLLRFSYEQYF

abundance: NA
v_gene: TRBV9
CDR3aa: CASSVGLGSTDTQYF

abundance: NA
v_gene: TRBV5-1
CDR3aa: CASRQTGTGYGYTF

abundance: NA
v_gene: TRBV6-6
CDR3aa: CASSTRGYEKLFF

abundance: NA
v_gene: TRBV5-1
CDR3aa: CASSLEHPWLEQYF

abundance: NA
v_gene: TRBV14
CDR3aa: CASSQGYRRTQQNIQYF

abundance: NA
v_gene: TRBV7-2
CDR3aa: CASSFAGTDDEQYF

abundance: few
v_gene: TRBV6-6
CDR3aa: CASSYDNTGELFF

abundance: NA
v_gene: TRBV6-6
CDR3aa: CAIQGAAGTGRFF

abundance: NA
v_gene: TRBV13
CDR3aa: CASSFGRGLDTQYF

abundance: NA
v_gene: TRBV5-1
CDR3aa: CASSLKLTSTDTQYF

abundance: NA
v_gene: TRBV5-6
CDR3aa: CASSLITGLYEQYF

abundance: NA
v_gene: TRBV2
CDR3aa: CASSADWSGDIQYF

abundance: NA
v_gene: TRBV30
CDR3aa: CAWSRTGGLEKLFF

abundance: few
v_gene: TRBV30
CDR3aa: CAWRVGAPPIADTQYF

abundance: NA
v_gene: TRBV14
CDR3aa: CASSQPGQGVGNTEAFF

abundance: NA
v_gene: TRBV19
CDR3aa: CASKLTGGTDTQYF

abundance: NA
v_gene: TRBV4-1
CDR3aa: CASSQDDRGADEQYF

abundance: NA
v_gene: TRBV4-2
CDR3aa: CASSTIHGAPNTGELFF

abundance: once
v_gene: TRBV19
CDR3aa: CASSPGQHSGANVLTF

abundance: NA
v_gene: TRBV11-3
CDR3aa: CASSGRTSGGRDTQYF

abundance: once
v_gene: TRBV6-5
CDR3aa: CASSYRRSANTGELFF

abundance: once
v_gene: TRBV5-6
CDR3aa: CASSPLPGQGTSGANVLTF

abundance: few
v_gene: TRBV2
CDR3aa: CASSGLAATYEQYF

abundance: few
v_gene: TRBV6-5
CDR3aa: CASSYSGGNTGELFF

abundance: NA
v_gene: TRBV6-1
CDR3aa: CASGTDGNTIYF

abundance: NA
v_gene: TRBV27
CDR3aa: CASSLAPGTGGAANEKLFF

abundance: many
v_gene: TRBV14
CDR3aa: CASSYRGLNGYTF

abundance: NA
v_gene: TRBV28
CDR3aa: CASSRLDSPLSYEQYF

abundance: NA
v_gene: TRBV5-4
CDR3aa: CASSFAHPNTEAFF

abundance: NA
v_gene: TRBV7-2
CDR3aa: CASGQDRNTGELFF

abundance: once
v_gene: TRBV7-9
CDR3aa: CASSLQNTEAFF

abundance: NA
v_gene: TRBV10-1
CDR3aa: CASSVGRGENQPQHF

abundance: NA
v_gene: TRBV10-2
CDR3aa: CASSESGRGNDEQYF

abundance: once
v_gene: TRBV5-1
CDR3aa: CASSPWGAEAFF

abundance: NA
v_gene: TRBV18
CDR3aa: CASSPYETADTEAFF

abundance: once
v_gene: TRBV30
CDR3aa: CAWSRTGGRETQYF

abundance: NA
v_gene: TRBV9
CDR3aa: CASSASFGVEAFF

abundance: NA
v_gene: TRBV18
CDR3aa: CASSPGQGSQETQYF

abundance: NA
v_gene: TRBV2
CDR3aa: CASSHLTRGSVYEQYF